This T cell receptor (beta chain) was identified in a study of T-cell reconstitution after alpha-beta-depleted transplantation in children. Germline V lookup: CDR1 SGHRS, CDR2 YFSETQ. Trimming left V 5 bases short and J 5 bases short, with 9 bases between. The CDR3 loop spans 12 amino acids. The TCRbeta library was prepared with unique molecular identifiers. One entry per CDR3 protein results from TCRdb running MiXCR on the PCR reads. This sample has about 600,000 distinct CDR3 sequences, with 10% found just once. The sequence was obtained from a human donor who donated a stem cell graft to a child with acute myeloid leukemia. The rearrangement uses TRBV5-1 and TRBJ2-3, with no clear D. This sample comprised PBMCs from the stem cell graft donor, obtained from the stem cell graft. This chain's CDR3 is CASRGRLDTQYF. The CDR3 coding sequence is TGCGCCAGCAGGGGCAGGCTAGATACGCAGTATTTT. The full variable domain, its missing parts supplied by reference TRBV5-1 and TRBJ2-3, is KAGVTQTPRYLIKTRGQQVTLSCSPISGHRSVSWYQQTPGQGLQFLFEYFSETQRNKGNFPGRFSGRQFSNSRSEMNVSTLELGDSALYLCASRGRLDTQYFGPGTRLTVL.